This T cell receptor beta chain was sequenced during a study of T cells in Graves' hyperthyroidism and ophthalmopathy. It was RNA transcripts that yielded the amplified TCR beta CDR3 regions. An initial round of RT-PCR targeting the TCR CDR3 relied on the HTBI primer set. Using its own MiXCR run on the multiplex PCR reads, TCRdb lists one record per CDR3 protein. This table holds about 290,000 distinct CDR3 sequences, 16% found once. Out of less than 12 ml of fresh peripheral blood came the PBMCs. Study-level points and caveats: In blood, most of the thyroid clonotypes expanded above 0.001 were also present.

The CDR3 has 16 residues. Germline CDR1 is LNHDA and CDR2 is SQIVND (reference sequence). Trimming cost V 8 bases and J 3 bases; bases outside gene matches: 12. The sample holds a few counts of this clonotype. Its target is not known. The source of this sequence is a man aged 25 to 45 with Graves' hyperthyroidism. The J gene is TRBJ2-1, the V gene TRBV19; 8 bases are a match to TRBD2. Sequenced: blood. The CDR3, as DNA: TGTGCCAGTTCTGTATACAGCGGGAGTCTCTACAATGAGCAGTTCTTC. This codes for CASSVYSGSLYNEQFF.